One sample yielded the 26 T cell receptor beta chains listed below, sequenced in a study of cytomegalovirus exposure and HLA in healthy donors. PCR was performed using 60 Vbeta and 13 Jbeta primers. Assay: immunoSEQ multiplex PCR; the TCRdb copy retains only in-frame clones and omits some. Among about 190,000 clones listed, almost 80% were seen once. Sequencing used PBMCs. Every receptor here comes from a woman between 18 and 30 years old in good health and CMV-seronegative.

V is TRBV5-4 and J is TRBJ2-1, with a tentative D call TRBD2 (5 bases). V shed 4 bases and J shed 5 bases, with 25 bases lying between them. This CDR3 has 18 residues. Germline values: CDR1 SGHNT, CDR2 YYREEE (reference sequence). The CDR3 spells CASSPQRRGNLLDNEQFF. For the CDR3, the DNA is TGTGCCAGCAGCCCACAACGTCGGGGAAACCTGTTGGACAATGAGCAGTTCTTC.

The V call is TRBV4-1, the J call TRBJ1-2, with TRBD1 identical over 7 bases. This CDR3 has 15 residues. The germline CDR1 and CDR2 sequences are MGHRA and YSYEKL. Trimming took 1 base from V and 5 from J; bases not matched to a gene: 7. The CDR3 DNA follows: TGCGCCAGCAGCCAAGTCGAGAGCAGGGGGTATGGCTACACCTTC. Protein sequence: CASSQVESRGYGYTF.

This chain links TRBV9 with TRBJ2-6; D gene uncertain. The CDR3 is 12 residues long. From germline, CDR1 is SGDLS and CDR2 YYNGEE. V dropped 7 bases and J dropped 3 bases, with 5 bases sitting between them. CDR3 amino acids: CASAVGANVLTF. The CDR3 bases are TGTGCCAGCGCAGTTGGGGCCAACGTCCTGACTTTC.

The chain has TRBV5-6 and TRBJ2-4; 12 nucleotides line up with TRBD1. Germline CDR1 SGHDT, CDR2 YYEEEE. The CDR3 contains 15 residues. V dropped 4 bases and J dropped 8; count of bases not matched to a gene: 7. CDR3 sequence (DNA): TGTGCCAGCAGCCCAGGGACAGGGGGCTTTTACATTCAGTACTTC. This encodes CASSPGTGGFYIQYF.

The chain employs TRBV6-6 and TRBJ2-5; D is unresolved. The CDR3 is 11 amino acids. V was shortened by 4 bases and J by 9 bases, with 9 bases between the two germline ends. Germline V gene sequence: CDR1 MNHNY, CDR2 SVGAGI (reference sequence). CDR3 DNA: TGTGCCAGCAGTTCCAGTGGTTCCCAGTACTTC. It specifies CASSSSGSQYF.

The rearrangement uses TRBV6-1 and TRBJ1-1, with D uncertain. Trimming left V 3 bases short and J 8 bases short, with 7 bases between. CDR1 and CDR2 from the germline V gene are MNHNS and SASEGT. CDR3 size: 11 residues. CDR3 coding DNA: TGTGCCAGCAGTGATTTGCGCGAAGCTTTCTTT. Translating gives CASSDLREAFF.

The chain joins TRBV6-6 to TRBJ1-1; a weak D match, TRBD1 (5 bases). Germline values: CDR1 MNHNY, CDR2 SVGAGI (reference sequence). Trimming removed 7 bases at V and 4 bases at J, with 16 bases between. CDR3 length: 14 residues. CDR3 protein: CASILGRGGTEAFF. In DNA, the CDR3 is TGTGCCAGCATCCTAGGGAGGGGAGGCACTGAAGCTTTCTTT.

V usage is TRBV9 and J usage is TRBJ2-2; 7 nucleotides align to TRBD2. This CDR3 region has 17 residues. CDR1 SGDLS and CDR2 YYNGEE come from the germline V gene. Trimming at V came to 1 base and at J to 6 bases, leaving 12 bases not matched to a gene. The DNA for the CDR3 is TGTGCCAGCAGCGTAAGCGGGGCTGCCTTAGTCGCCGGGGAGCTGTTTTTT. Amino acid sequence: CASSVSGAALVAGELFF.

The rearrangement links TRBV29-1 to TRBJ2-7; 11 nucleotides match TRBD1. After removal of 3 bases from V and 7 bases from J, the junction contained 8 bases not matched to a gene. The CDR3 length is 14 residues. The V gene's germline CDR1 is SQVTM and CDR2 ANQGSEA. CDR3 in DNA: TGCAGCGTTGATTACGGACAGGGGGCGAGGGAGCAGTACTTC. It translates to CSVDYGQGAREQYF.

The chain carries TRBV9 and TRBJ2-7; D may be TRBD1 (5 bases). V gave up 0 bases and J gave up 0 bases, with 10 bases separating them. Germline CDR1 SGDLS, CDR2 YYNGEE. The CDR3 totals 15 residues. CDR3 sequence (DNA): TGTGCCAGCAGCGTAGGACCAGGGTCCTCCTACGAGCAGTACTTC. Protein sequence: CASSVGPGSSYEQYF.

This sequence joins TRBV25-1 and TRBJ2-7; D call uncertain. The CDR3 spans 12 residues. The germline V and J ends were trimmed by 3 bases and 4 bases, with 7 bases remaining between them. The V gene's germline CDR1 is MGHDK and CDR2 SYGVNS. CDR3 DNA sequence: TGTGCCAGCAGTGATTTAGTTTACGAGCAGTACTTC. It codes for CASSDLVYEQYF.

V gene TRBV29-1 combines with J gene TRBJ2-7; tentative D call: TRBD1 (6 bases). The V gene's germline CDR1 is SQVTM and CDR2 ANQGSEA. V lost 3 bases and J 5 bases, leaving 20 bases between the germline ends. CDR3 size: 15 residues. The CDR3 spells CSVDKPGQGIHEQYF. The CDR3 nucleotides are TGCAGCGTTGATAAACCTGGGCAGGGGATCCACGAGCAGTACTTC.

V and J are TRBV2 and TRBJ1-4; D might be TRBD1 (6 bases). The CDR3 has 16 amino acids. With 7 bases removed from V and 2 bases from J, the gap between germline ends came to 17 bases. The germline gives CDR1 SNHLY, CDR2 FYNNEI. The CDR3 loop is CASTEGQGTTNEKLFF. In DNA form, the CDR3 reads TGTGCCAGCACCGAGGGGCAGGGGACGACTAATGAAAAACTGTTTTTT.

This clone showed up just a few times. The chain employs TRBV10-3 and TRBJ1-1; D is undetermined. From germline, CDR1 is ENHRY and CDR2 SYGVKD. V was clipped by 3 bases and J by 1 base, with 9 bases between them. The CDR3 length is 14 residues. The CDR3 nucleotides are TGTGCCATCAGTGATTTAGGCGGGAACACTGAAGCTTTCTTT. Translated: CAISDLGGNTEAFF.

CDR3 in amino acids: CAISESGWENNQPQHF. The CDR3 DNA follows: TGTGCCATCAGTGAGTCGGGATGGGAGAACAATCAGCCCCAGCATTTT. This rearrangement joins TRBV10-3 to TRBJ1-5; no clear D. CDR3 size: 16 residues. Trimming removed 0 bases at V and 3 bases at J, with 12 bases between. Looked up from germline, CDR1 is ENHRY and CDR2 is SYGVKD.

The genes are TRBV5-1 and TRBJ2-5; weak D call: TRBD2 (6 bases). V was pared by 0 bases and J by 3 bases, with 12 bases between. The germline CDR1 and CDR2 sequences are SGHRS and YFSETQ. The CDR3 runs 15 residues. CDR3 DNA sequence: TGCGCCAGCAGCTTGGCAGCGGGTTCAGAAGAGACCCAGTACTTC. It is translated as CASSLAAGSEETQYF.

This chain uses TRBV5-4 with TRBJ1-5; D not certain. The V end was cut by 4 bases, the J end by 4 bases, with 12 bases between. This CDR3 has 14 amino acids. Germline CDR1 reads SGHNT; CDR2 reads YYREEE (reference sequence). The CDR3 here is CASSLWGGNQPQHF. CDR3 nucleotide sequence: TGTGCCAGCAGCCTGTGGGGAGGGAATCAGCCCCAGCATTTT.

This chain uses TRBV28 with TRBJ1-2, with TRBD1 matching over 7 bases. Unmatched junction bases numbered 11, after V lost 3 bases and J lost 4 bases. Germline CDR1 reads MDHEN; CDR2 reads SYDVKM. The CDR3 is 16 amino acids. This CDR3 reads CASSFSGAGGGYGYTF. The CDR3 coding sequence is TGTGCCAGCAGTTTCTCCGGGGCAGGGGGTGGCTATGGCTACACCTTC.

This clone has just one count. V gene TRBV9 combines with J gene TRBJ1-6; 8 positions agree with TRBD1. V shed 0 bases, J shed 3 bases, and the junction held 2 bases outside the gene matches. Germline values: CDR1 SGDLS, CDR2 YYNGEE. This CDR3 is 16 amino acids long. The CDR3 protein is CASSVGDRFYNSPLHF. DNA for the CDR3: TGTGCCAGCAGCGTAGGGGACAGGTTCTATAATTCACCCCTCCACTTT.

CDR3 sequence reads: CASSWGTYEQYF. CDR3 DNA: TGCGCCAGCAGCTGGGGCACCTACGAGCAGTACTTC. J is TRBJ2-7 and V is TRBV5-1, with TRBD1 as a possible D gene (5 bases). The CDR3 has 12 amino acids. Germline values: CDR1 SGHRS, CDR2 YFSETQ. The ends were cut back, 3 bases at V and 2 bases at J, with 6 bases in the middle.

The gene calls are TRBV18 and TRBJ1-2; TRBD1 matches 10 bases. The V gene end was trimmed by 2 bases and the J gene end by 5 bases; junction bases not matched to a gene: 5. Germline lookup yields CDR1 KGHSH and CDR2 LQKENI. This CDR3 region has 15 residues. The CDR3: CASSPTGTGVYGYTF. In DNA, the CDR3 is TGTGCCAGCTCACCAACTGGGACAGGGGTTTATGGCTACACCTTC.

The rearrangement links TRBV27 to TRBJ2-1; 13 nucleotides line up with TRBD2. The germline V gene has CDR1 MNHEY and CDR2 SMNVEV (reference sequence). J gave up 7 bases and V 5 bases, and 11 bases lay outside the gene matches. CDR3 length equals 17 residues. Written as DNA, the CDR3 is TGTGCCAGCAGTGAGACTGGACTAGCGGGAGCAGGGAATGAGCAGTTCTTC. Protein: CASSETGLAGAGNEQFF.

This clone was counted between two and nine times. V gene TRBV6-6 combines with J gene TRBJ1-5, with D possibly matching TRBD1 (6 bases). This CDR3 spans 16 amino acids. Trimming took 5 bases from V and 8 from J, leaving 22 bases between them. Germline assignment: CDR1 MNHNY and CDR2 SVGAGI (reference sequence). The CDR3 region has the DNA TGTGCCAGCAGTACAAGTAGGACAGTCCGAATGGAGCCCCAGCATTTT. Encoded protein: CASSTSRTVRMEPQHF.

This chain links TRBV9 with TRBJ2-7, with 10 bases fitting TRBD1. The CDR3 totals 15 residues. After removal of 4 bases from V and 2 bases from J, the junction contained 6 bases not matched to a gene. Germline V CDR1 and CDR2: SGDLS, YYNGEE. CDR3 DNA sequence: TGTGCCAGCAGCCCCAGGACAGGGGGTCCCTACGAGCAGTACTTC. As protein: CASSPRTGGPYEQYF. The variable domain in full, completed from reference TRBV9 and TRBJ2-7, reads DSGVTQTPKHLITATGQRVTLRCSPRSGDLSVYWYQQSLDQGLQFLIQYYNGEERAKGNILERFSAQQFPDLHSELNLSSLELGDSALYFCASSPRTGGPYEQYFGPGTRLTVT.

V and J are TRBV6-1 and TRBJ2-7; D gene ambiguous. The CDR3 contains 12 residues. V lost 3 bases and J 6 bases, leaving 9 bases between the germline ends. The germline V gene encodes CDR1 MNHNS and CDR2 SASEGT. CDR3 nucleotide sequence: TGTGCCAGCAGTGAGAGACTTGGCGAGCAGTACTTC. Translating it yields CASSERLGEQYF.

A few counts support this clone. The chain is built from TRBV4-1 and TRBJ2-7; possible D gene TRBD1, 6 bases. V lost 6 bases and J 3 bases, leaving 9 bases between the germline ends. The CDR3 sequence is 12 residues long. Germline V gene lookup returns CDR1 MGHRA and CDR2 YSYEKL. The CDR3, as DNA: TGCGCCAGCAGTCTGACAGGCTACGAGCAGTACTTC. Amino acid sequence: CASSLTGYEQYF.